The TCR beta chain under discussion was sequenced for a study of T-cell memory formation after mild COVID-19 (dated by TCRdb to 2020 to 2023). Context from the whole study: TCR sequence clusters from the two donors were found to be largely donor specific. Longitudinal TCRalpha and TCRbeta repertoire sequencing tracked T-cell clones expanding and contracting after mild COVID-19 in a couple of donors. The cohort comprised two young, previously healthy adult volunteers, one female and one male. On the study overall, not on this receptor specifically: Some responding clones were found in pre-infection memory, which suggests that pre-existing cross-reactive memory T cells took part in the SARS-CoV-2 response. From day 15 to 85, contracting clones showed balanced CD4/CD8 phenotypes, whereas a second wave of clones that expanded from day 15 to 37 leaned towards CD4+. Whether the second-wave clones peaking on day 37 were SARS-CoV-2 specific was not confirmed. Contracting CD4+ clones turned up mainly in the CM and EM memory subsets, whereas EMRA was where CD8+ clones were enriched. The study covered only two mild cases, and larger cohorts including severe cases with pre-infection samples were considered necessary.

Ficoll-Paque density gradient centrifugation was the method used to isolate PBMCs. As regards this clonotype: Which antigen it targets is not known. No much larger clonotype is one base removed from it; base qualities were not supplied.

Sequencing was performed on an Illumina NovaSeq 6000. TCRalpha and TCRbeta cDNA libraries were built by 5'RACE with constant-segment primers, adding sample barcodes and unique molecular identifiers. RNA was extracted from every sample with Trizol reagent. The libraries were amplified in two PCR steps, and the second step added a second sample barcode and Illumina TruSeq adapters. The libraries were sequenced on an Illumina NovaSeq using 2 x 150 bp paired-end reads. For the original study's pipeline: The reads were demultiplexed and collapsed into UMI-guided consensus sequences using migec v1.2.7. Using mixcr v2.1.11, UMI consensuses were aligned to TRA and TRB V and J templates and then assembled into clonotypes. A clonotype was counted as expanded or contracted only when both edgeR and NoisET called the clonotype significant, with the noise models trained on biological replicates. For edgeR calls, the thresholds were a false discovery rate-adjusted p below 0.01 and a log2 fold-change of 1. As an exploratory analysis of dynamics, PCA with hierarchical clustering was applied to max-normalized trajectories of the 1000 most abundant clonotypes. Separately sequenced CD4+ and CD8+ repertoires were used to assign a CD4 or CD8 phenotype to each responding clone. TCRdb took the public reads, trimmed them with fastp at Q25, ran MiXCR for clone calling and kept in-frame beta chains. Duplicate CDR3 protein sequences are folded into a single record with the most common DNA and genes. The V and J calls follow TCRdb's processing rather than the paper's. The sample records around 140,000 distinct CDR3 sequences, 15% to 20% of which are singletons. The ten biggest clones cover around 2.4% of the sample.

Sequences were obtained from PBMCs or a T cell subset sorted from them (not recorded which). The sequence came from an adult woman who had mild COVID-19 (a few samples of this study predate the infection). The sample titles of this study are shuffled in the database, so cell type and time point are left out; the donor was told from shared clones.

The CDR3 protein sequence reads: CASTTTGGTGELFF. In nucleotides, the sequence is TGCGCCAGCACCACGACAGGGGGCACCGGGGAGCTGTTTTTT. The rearrangement combines TRBV5-1 with TRBJ2-2, with TRBD1 identical over 9 junction bases. The V end gives up 6 bases and the J end 4 bases, leaving 4 bases in the junction not matched to a gene. CDR1 and CDR2 are drawn from the germline V gene: SGHRS, YFSETQ. The CDR3 contains 14 residues, cysteine and phenylalanine counted. The entry retains the CDR3 DNA only, 42 bases that are in frame from base 1.